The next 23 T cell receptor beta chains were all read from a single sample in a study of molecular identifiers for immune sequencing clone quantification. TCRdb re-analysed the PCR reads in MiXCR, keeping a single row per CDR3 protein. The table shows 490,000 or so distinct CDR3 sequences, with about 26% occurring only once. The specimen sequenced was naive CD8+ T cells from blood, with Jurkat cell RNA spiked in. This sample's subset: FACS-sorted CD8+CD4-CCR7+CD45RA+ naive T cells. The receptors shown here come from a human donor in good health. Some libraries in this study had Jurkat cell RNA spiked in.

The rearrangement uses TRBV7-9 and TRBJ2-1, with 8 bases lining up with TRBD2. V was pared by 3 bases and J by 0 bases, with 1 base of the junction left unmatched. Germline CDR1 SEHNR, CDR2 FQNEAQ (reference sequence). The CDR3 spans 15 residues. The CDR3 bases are TGTGCCAGCAGCTTGACTAGCGCCTCCTACAATGAGCAGTTCTTC. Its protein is CASSLTSASYNEQFF.

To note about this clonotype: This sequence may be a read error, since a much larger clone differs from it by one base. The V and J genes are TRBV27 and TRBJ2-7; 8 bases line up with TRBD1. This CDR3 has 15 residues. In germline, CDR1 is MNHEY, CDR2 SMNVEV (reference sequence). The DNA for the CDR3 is TGTGCCAGCGGCCCCGGGACAGGCAGTTCCTACGCGCAGTACTTC. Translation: CASGPGTGSSYAQYF.

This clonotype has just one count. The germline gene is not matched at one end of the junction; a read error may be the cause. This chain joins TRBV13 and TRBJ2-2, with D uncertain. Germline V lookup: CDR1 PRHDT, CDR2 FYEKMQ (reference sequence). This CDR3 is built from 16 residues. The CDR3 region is CTSSPLRRVNTGELFF. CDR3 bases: TGTACCAGCAGCCCACTCCGCCGTGTGAACACCGGGGAGCTGTTTTTT.

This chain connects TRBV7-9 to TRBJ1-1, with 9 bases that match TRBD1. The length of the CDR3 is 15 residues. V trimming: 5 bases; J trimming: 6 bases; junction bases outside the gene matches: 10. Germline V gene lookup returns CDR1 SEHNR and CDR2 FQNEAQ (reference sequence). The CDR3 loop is CASSTQGATCAEAFF. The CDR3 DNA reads TGTGCCAGCAGCACACAGGGGGCGACCTGTGCTGAAGCTTTCTTT.

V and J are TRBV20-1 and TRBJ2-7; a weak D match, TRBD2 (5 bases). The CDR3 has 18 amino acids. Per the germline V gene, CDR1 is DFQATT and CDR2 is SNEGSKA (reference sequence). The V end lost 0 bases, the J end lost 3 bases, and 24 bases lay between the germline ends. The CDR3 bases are TGCAGTGCTAGAGACCCCCAGAGGGTTGTGGGTTCCAACTACGAGCAGTACTTC. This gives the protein CSARDPQRVVGSNYEQYF.

The CDR3 sequence: CASSVRQAYEQYF. The CDR3 DNA reads TGCGCCAGCAGCGTCAGACAGGCCTACGAGCAGTACTTC. The rearrangement joins TRBV4-1 to TRBJ2-7; TRBD1 might be the D (6 bases). In germline, CDR1 is MGHRA, CDR2 YSYEKL. This CDR3 is built from 13 residues. Trimming shortened V by 5 bases and J by 2 bases, and 10 bases separated the two germline ends.

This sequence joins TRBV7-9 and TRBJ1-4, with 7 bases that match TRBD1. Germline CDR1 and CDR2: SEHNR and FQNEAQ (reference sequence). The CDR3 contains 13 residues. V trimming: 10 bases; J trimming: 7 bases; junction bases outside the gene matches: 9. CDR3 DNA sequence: TGTGCCACCCGGACAGGCGTCGGTGAAAAACTGTTTTTT. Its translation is CATRTGVGEKLFF.

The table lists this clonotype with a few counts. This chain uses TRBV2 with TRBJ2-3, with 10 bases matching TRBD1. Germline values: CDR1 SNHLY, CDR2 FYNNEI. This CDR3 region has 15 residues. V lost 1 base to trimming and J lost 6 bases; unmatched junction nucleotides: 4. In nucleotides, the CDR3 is TGTGCCAGCAGTGAAGGGACAGGGGGGGAGGATACGCAGTATTTT. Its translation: CASSEGTGGEDTQYF.

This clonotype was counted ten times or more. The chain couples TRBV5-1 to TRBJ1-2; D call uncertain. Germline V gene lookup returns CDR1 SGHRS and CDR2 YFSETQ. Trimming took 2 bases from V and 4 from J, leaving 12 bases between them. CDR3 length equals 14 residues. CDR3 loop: CASSFKEGSYGYTF. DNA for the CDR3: TGCGCCAGCAGCTTCAAGGAAGGGAGCTATGGCTACACCTTC. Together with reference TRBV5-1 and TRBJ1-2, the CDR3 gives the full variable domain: KAGVTQTPRYLIKTRGQQVTLSCSPISGHRSVSWYQQTPGQGLQFLFEYFSETQRNKGNFPGRFSGRQFSNSRSEMNVSTLELGDSALYLCASSFKEGSYGYTFGSGTRLTVV.

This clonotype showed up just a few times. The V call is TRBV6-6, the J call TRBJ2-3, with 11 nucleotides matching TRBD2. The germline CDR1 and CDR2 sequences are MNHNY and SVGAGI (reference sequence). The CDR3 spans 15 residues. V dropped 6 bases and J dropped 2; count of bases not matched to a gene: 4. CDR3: CASRGLADITDTQYF. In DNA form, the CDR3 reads TGTGCCAGCAGGGGACTAGCGGATATCACAGATACGCAGTATTTT.

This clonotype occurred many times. CDR3 loop: CASSQDWGLGNEQFF. The CDR3 region has the DNA TGTGCCAGCAGCCAAGATTGGGGGTTGGGGAATGAGCAGTTCTTC. The chain couples TRBV14 to TRBJ2-1; D could derive from TRBD1 or TRBD2 (5 bases each). Germline V CDR1 and CDR2: SGHDN, FVKESK. The CDR3 is made up of 15 amino acids. V lost 0 bases, J lost 7 bases, and 13 bases lay in between. Filled out from reference TRBV14 and TRBJ2-1, the complete variable domain reads EAGVTQFPSHSVIEKGQTVTLRCDPISGHDNLYWYRRVMGKEIKFLLHFVKESKQDESGMPNNRFLAERTGGTYSTLKVQPAELEDSGVYFCASSQDWGLGNEQFFGPGTRLTVL.

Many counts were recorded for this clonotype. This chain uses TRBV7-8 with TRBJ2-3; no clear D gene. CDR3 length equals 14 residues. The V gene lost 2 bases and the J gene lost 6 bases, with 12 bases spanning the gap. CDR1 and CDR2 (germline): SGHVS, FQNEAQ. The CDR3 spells CASSLFPGPDTQYF. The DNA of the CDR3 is TGTGCCAGCAGCTTATTCCCCGGGCCCGATACGCAGTATTTT.

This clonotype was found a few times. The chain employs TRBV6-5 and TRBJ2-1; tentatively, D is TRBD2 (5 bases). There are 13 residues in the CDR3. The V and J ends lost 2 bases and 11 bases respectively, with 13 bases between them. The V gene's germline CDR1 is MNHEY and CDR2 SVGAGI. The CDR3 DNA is TGTGCCAGCAGTTACGTCGTGAGCGGACAGCAGTTCTTC. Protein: CASSYVVSGQQFF.

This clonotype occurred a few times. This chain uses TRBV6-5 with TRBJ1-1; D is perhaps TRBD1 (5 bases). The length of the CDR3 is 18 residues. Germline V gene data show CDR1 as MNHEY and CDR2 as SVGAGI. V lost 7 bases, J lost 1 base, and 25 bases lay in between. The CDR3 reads CASTQRVREGVANTEAFF. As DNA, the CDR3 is TGTGCCAGCACCCAGAGGGTCAGGGAGGGTGTCGCGAACACTGAAGCTTTCTTT.

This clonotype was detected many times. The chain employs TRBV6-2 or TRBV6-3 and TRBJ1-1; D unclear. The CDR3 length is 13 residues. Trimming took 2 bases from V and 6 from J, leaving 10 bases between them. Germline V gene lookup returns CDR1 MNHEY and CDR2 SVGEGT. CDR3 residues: CASSYPLQAEAFF. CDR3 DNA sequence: TGTGCCAGCAGTTACCCCCTCCAGGCTGAAGCTTTCTTT.

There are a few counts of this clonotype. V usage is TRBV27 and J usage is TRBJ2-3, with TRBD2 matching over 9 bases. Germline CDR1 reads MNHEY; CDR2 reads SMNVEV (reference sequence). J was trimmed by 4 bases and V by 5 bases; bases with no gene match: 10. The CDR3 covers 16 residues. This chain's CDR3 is CASSPIAGVGADTQYF. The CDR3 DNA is TGTGCCAGCAGTCCCATAGCGGGAGTAGGGGCAGATACGCAGTATTTT.

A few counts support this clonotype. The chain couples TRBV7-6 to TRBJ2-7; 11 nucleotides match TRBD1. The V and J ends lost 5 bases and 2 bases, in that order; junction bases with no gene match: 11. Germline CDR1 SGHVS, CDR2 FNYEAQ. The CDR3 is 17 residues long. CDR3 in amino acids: CASSPEYPGQGAYEQYF. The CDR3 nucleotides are TGTGCCAGCAGCCCGGAGTACCCGGGACAGGGGGCCTACGAGCAGTACTTC.

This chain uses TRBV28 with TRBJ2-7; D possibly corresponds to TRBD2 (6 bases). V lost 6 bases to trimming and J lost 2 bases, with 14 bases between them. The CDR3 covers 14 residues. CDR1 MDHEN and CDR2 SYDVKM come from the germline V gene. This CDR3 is CASRLRDSPYEQYF. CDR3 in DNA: TGTGCCAGCAGATTAAGGGACTCCCCCTACGAGCAGTACTTC.

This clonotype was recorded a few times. DNA for the CDR3: TGTGCCTGGAATCATGGACTACAAACCAATGAGCAGTTCTTC. Residues: CAWNHGLQTNEQFF. The chain carries TRBV30 and TRBJ2-1; perhaps TRBD2 as D (6 bases). Germline assignment: CDR1 GTSNPN and CDR2 SVGIG (reference sequence). Trimming took off 4 bases at V and 6 bases at J, with 16 bases between the two ends. This CDR3 has 14 residues.

The CDR3 loop reads CASQTGRGYEQYF. In DNA, the CDR3 is TGTGCCAGCCAAACGGGCAGGGGTTACGAGCAGTACTTC. The V gene is TRBV27, the J gene TRBJ2-7; maybe TRBD1 (6 bases). V lost 8 bases, J lost 4 bases, and 15 bases lay in between. CDR3 length: 13 amino acids. Germline-derived CDR1 and CDR2 are MNHEY and SMNVEV (reference sequence).

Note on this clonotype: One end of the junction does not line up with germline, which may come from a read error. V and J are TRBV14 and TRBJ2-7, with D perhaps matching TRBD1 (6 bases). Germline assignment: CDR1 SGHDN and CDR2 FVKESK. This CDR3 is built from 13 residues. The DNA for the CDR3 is TGTGCCAGCAGGCAACAGGGAAGCTACGGGCAGTACTTC. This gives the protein CASRQQGSYGQYF.

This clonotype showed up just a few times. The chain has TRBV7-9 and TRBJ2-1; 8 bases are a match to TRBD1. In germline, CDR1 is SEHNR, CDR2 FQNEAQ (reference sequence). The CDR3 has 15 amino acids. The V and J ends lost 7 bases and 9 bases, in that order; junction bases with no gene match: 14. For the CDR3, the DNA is TGTGCCAGCAATCCCGGCTGGACAGGGTTAGGTGAGCAGTTCTTC. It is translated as CASNPGWTGLGEQFF.

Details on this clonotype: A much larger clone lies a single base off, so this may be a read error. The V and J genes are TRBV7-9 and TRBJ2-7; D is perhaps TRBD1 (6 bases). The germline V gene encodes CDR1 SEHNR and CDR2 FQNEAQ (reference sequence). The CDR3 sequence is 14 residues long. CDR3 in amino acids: CAGSPRTASYEQYF. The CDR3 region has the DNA TGTGCCGGCAGCCCGCGGACAGCCTCCTACGAGCAGTACTTC.